A single sample is the source of the 2 T cell receptor beta chains below, sequenced in a study of radiation and T cells in renal cell carcinoma. Generated by immunoSEQ multiplex PCR, the TCRdb table keeps only in-frame clones and is missing some. The repertoire holds about 59,000 clones, with more than 60% as singletons. Time point of the sample: baseline pretreatment blood. Treatment here: 15 Gy SBRT to primary tumor, nephrectomy 4 weeks later. The specimen comprised blood, sampled from a patient whose treatment included radiotherapy and nephrectomy. The origin of the receptors is a man aged 55 to 70 with renal cell carcinoma.

J is TRBJ2-3 and V is TRBV7-3, with D uncertain. The V gene lost 2 bases and the J gene lost 3 bases, with 9 bases spanning the gap. The CDR3 length is 14 residues. Germline CDR1 reads SGHTA; CDR2 reads FQGTGA. CDR3 sequence (DNA): TGTGCCAGCAGCTTATCCCCCGGGACAGATACGCAGTATTTT. It encodes CASSLSPGTDTQYF.

The chain carries TRBV2 and TRBJ1-1, with no clear D. This CDR3 comprises 15 residues. With 2 bases removed from V and 5 bases from J, the gap between germline ends came to 15 bases. Germline V gene data show CDR1 as SNHLY and CDR2 as FYNNEI. CDR3 sequence (DNA): TGTGCCAGCAGTGAAAATGTCGGGGAGGGTACTGAAGCTTTCTTT. Its protein is CASSENVGEGTEAFF.